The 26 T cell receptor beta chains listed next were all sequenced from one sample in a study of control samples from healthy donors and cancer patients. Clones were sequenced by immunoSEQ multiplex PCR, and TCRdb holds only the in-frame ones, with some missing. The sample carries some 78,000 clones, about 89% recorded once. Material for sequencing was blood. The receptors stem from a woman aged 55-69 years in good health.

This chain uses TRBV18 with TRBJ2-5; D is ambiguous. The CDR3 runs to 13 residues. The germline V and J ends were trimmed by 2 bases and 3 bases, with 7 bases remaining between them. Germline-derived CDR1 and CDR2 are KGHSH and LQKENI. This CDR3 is CASSPGRKETQYF. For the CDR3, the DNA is TGTGCCAGCTCACCAGGACGGAAAGAGACCCAGTACTTC.

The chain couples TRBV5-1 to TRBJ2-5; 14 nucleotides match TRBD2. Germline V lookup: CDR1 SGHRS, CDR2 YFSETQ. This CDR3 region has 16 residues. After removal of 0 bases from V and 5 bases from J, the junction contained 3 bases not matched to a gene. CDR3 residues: CASSLGLAGGSETQYF. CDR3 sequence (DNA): TGCGCCAGCAGCTTGGGACTAGCGGGGGGGTCTGAGACCCAGTACTTC.

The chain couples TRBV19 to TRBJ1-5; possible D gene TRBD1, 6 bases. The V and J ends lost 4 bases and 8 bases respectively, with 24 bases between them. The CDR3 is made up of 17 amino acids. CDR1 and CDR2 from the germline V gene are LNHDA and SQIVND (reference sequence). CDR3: CASSTRSARQAEEPQHF. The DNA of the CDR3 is TGTGCCAGTAGTACCCGATCAGCCCGACAGGCGGAGGAGCCCCAGCATTTT.

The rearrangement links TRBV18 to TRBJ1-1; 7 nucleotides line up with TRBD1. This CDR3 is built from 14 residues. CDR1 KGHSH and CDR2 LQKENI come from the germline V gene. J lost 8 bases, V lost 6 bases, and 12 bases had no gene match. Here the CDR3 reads CASSRQGDPREAFF. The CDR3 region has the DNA TGTGCCAGCTCTCGACAGGGCGACCCCCGGGAAGCTTTCTTT.

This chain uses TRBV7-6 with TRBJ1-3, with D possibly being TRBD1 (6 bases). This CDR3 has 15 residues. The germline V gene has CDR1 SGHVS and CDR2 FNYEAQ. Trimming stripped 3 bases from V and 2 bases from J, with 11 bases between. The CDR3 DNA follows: TGTGCCAGCAGCTTGCAGGGGAAGACTGGAAACACCATATATTTT. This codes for CASSLQGKTGNTIYF.

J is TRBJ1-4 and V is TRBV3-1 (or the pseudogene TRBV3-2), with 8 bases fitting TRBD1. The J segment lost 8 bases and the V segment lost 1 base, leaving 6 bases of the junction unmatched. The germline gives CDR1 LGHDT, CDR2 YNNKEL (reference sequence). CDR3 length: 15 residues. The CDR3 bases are TGTGCCAGCAGCCAAGTCGGCAGGGGGCAAGAAAAACTGTTTTTT. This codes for CASSQVGRGQEKLFF.

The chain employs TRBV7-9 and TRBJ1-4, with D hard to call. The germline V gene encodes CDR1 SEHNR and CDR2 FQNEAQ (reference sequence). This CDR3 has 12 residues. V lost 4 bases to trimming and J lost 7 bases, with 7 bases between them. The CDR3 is CASSYIGEKLFF. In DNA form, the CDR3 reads TGTGCCAGCAGCTATATTGGTGAAAAACTGTTTTTT.

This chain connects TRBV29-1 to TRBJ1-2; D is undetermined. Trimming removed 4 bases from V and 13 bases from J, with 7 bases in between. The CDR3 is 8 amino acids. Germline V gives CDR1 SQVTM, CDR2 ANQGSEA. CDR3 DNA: TGCAGCGTTGGCGGTATCACCTTC. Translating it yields CSVGGITF.

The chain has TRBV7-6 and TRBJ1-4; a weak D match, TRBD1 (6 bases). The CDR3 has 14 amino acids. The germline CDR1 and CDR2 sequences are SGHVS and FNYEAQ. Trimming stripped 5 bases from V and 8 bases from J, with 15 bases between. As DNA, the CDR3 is TGTGCCAGCAGCGAAGGGGGTCTCGGCGAAAAACTGTTTTTT. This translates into CASSEGGLGEKLFF.

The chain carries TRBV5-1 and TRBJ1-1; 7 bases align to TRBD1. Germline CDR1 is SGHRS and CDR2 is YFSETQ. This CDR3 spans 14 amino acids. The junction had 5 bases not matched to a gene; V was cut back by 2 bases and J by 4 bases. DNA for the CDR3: TGCGCCAGCAGCTTTCAGGGGACAGCCACTGAAGCTTTCTTT. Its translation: CASSFQGTATEAFF.

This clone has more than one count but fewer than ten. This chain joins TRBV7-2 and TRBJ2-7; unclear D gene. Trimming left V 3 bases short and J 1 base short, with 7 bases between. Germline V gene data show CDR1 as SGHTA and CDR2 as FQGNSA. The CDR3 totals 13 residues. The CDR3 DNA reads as TGTGCCAGCAGCTTTTTCAGGTCCTACGAGCAGTACTTC. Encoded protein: CASSFFRSYEQYF.

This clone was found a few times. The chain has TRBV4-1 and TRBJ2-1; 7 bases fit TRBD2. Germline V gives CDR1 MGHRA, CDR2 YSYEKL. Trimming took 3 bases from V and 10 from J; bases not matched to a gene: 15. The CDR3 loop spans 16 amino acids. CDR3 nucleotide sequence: TGCGCCAGCAGCCATCTTAGTAATGGGCCGCGGGGGGAGCAGTTCTTC. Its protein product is CASSHLSNGPRGEQFF.

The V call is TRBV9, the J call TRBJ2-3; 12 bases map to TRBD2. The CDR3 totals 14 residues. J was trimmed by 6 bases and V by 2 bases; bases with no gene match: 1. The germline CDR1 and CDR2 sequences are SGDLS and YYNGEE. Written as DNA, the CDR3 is TGTGCCAGCAGCGTCGGGACTAGCGGGGATACGCAGTATTTT. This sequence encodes CASSVGTSGDTQYF.

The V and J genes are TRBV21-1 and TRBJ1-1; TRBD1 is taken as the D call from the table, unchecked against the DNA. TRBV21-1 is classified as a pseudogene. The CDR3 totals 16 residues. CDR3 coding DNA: TGTGCCAGCAGCCACTTCGACAGGGCCCCGAACACTGAAGCTTTCTTT. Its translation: CASSHFDRAPNTEAFF.

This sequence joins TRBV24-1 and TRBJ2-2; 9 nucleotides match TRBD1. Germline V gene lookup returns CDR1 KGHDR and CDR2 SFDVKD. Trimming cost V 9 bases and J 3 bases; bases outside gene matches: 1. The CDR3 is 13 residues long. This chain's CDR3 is CATGTGYTGELFF. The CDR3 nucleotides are TGTGCCACCGGGACAGGGTACACCGGGGAGCTGTTTTTT.

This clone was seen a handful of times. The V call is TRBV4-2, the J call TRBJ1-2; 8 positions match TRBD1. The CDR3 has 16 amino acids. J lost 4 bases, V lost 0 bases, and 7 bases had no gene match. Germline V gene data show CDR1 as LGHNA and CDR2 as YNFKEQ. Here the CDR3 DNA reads TGTGCCAGCAGCCAAGATTCAGGGGGCAGGAGCTATGGCTACACCTTC. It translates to CASSQDSGGRSYGYTF.

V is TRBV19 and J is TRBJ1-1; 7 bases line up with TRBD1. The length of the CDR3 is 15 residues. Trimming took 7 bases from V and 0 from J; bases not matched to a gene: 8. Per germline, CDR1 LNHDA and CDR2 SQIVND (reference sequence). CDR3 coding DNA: TGTGCCAGTACCGATCCCGGGACAGTGAACACTGAAGCTTTCTTT. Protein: CASTDPGTVNTEAFF.

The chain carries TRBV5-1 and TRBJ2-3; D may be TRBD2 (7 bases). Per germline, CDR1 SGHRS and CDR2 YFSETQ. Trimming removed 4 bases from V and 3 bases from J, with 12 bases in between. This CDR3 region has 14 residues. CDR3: CASSPRGATDTQYF. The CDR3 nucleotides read TGCGCCAGCAGCCCCCGGGGGGCAACAGATACGCAGTATTTT.

CDR3 sequence (DNA): TGTGCCAGCAGCCCCAGGACAGGACTCTCCTACGAGCAGTACTTC. It yields the protein CASSPRTGLSYEQYF. The V and J genes are TRBV21-1 and TRBJ2-7; the listed D gene, TRBD1, was not tested against the DNA. TRBV21-1 is a pseudogene locus. The CDR3 has 15 residues.

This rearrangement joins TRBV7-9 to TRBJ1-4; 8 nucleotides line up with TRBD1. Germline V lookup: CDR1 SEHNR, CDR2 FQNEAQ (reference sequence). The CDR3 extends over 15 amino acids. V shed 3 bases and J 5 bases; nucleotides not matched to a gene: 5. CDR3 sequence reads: CASSLGTGQNEKLFF. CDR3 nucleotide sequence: TGTGCCAGCAGCTTGGGGACAGGCCAGAATGAAAAACTGTTTTTT.

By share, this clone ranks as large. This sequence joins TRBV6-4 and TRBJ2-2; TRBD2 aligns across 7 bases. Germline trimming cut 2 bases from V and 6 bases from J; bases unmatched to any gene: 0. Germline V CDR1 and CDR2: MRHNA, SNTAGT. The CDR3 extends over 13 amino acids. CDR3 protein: CASSDGGAGELFF. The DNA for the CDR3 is TGTGCCAGCAGTGACGGGGGGGCCGGGGAGCTGTTTTTT.

As DNA, the CDR3 is TGTGCCAGCAGCTTAGGGACTAGCGTGTTCTTC. Translated, it gives CASSLGTSVFF. This chain uses TRBV11-3 with TRBJ2-1; 9 nucleotides agree with TRBD2. The V segment lost 1 base and the J segment 15 bases; nucleotides outside the gene matches: 1. Germline CDR1 and CDR2: SGHNT and YENEEA. The CDR3 has 11 residues.

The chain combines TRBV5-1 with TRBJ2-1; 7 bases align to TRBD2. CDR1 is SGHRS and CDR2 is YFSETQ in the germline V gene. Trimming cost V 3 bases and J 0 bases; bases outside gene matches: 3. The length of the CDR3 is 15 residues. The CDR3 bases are TGCGCCAGCAGCTCCGGGGGGAGCTCCTACAATGAGCAGTTCTTC. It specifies CASSSGGSSYNEQFF.

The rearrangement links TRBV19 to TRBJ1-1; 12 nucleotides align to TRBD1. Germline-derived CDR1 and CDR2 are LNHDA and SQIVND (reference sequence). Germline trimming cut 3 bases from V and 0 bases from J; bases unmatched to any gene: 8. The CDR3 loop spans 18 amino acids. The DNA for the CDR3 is TGTGCCAGTAGTATTCCCGGGACAGGGGGCCTTGTGAACACTGAAGCTTTCTTT. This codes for CASSIPGTGGLVNTEAFF.

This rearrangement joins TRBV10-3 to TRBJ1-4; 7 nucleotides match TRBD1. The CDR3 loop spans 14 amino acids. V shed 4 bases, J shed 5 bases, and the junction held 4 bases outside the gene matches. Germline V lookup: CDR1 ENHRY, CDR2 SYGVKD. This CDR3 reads CAISVQGGNEKLFF. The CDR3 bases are TGTGCCATCAGTGTCCAGGGGGGGAATGAAAAACTGTTTTTT.

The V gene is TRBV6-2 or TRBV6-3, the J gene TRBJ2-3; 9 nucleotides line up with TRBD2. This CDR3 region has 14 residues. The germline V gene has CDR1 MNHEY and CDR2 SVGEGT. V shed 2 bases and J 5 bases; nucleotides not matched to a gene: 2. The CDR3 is CASSYQLAGDTQYF. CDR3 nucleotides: TGTGCCAGCAGTTACCAACTAGCGGGAGATACGCAGTATTTT.